The present entry profiles one T cell receptor (beta chain) with its context. Which antigen it targets is not known. No base quality values were provided; no much bigger clone lies one nucleotide off. Based on the germline V gene, the CDR1 and CDR2 sequences are SNHLY and FYNNEI. The V end gives up 7 bases and the J end 5 bases, leaving 4 bases in the junction not matched to a gene. The CDR3 contains 13 residues, cysteine and phenylalanine counted. The retained sequence is limited to the CDR3, 39 bases, with the frame set at the first base. This sample was included in a study of blood T cell repertoires in COVID-19 (dated by TCRdb to 2018 to 2021). Study-level background: Collaborator samples came from the United States, Italy and Spain and covered acute and convalescent phases of COVID-19. The prospective study material was composed of cDNA or gDNA derived from T cells, B-cell-depleted T cells, or PBMCs. The dataset comprised deeply sampled blood TCRbeta repertoires from subjects exposed to, actively infected with, or recovered from COVID-19. Where available, HLA class I and class II types were obtained from metadata supplied by the sample provider rather than from assay-based typing. The samples were drawn from the first 160 participants of the ongoing ImmuneRACE study and from under 1,500 subjects provided by 6 global collaborators. A de-identified subject ID, COVID-19 status, age in years and sex were almost always included in the sample metadata. The repertoires were released in a freely available public database meant as a resource for research on the immune response to SARS-CoV-2. Results the study describes overall, beyond this receptor: Clinical and demographic metadata were provided uncurated, with the amount varying by source and participant.

The immunoSEQ Assay, a bias-controlled multiplex PCR, was used to amplify TCRbeta CDR3 regions from genomic DNA. The paper's data handling went like this. The number of nucleated cells in each sample was estimated by amplification of reference gene primers within the assay. To quantify the absolute abundance of each unique TCRbeta CDR3 rearrangement, sequence reads were collapsed and filtered. For each sample, productive Simpson clonality was calculated as the square root of Simpson's diversity index across productive rearrangements. Imported from immuneACCESS, the table was reduced by TCRdb to in-frame sequences with V and J called. These copies leave out some clones; in studies compared against another copy, an unresolved V gene accounts for under half, and the cause of the remainder is not known. D and trimming come from the DNA, and the V and J calls and clone size come from that table. In all, the sample holds 200,000 or so clones, and more than 70% of those were seen once. The ten largest account for 6.5% to 9.5% of the sample.

Enrolling through a virtual design, the prospective study's participants ranged in age from about 18 to 89 years and lived across about two dozen United States geographic areas. In the prospective study, participants were assigned to cohorts based on the clinical history participants reported in a screening survey and a study questionnaire. For ImmuneRACE Cohort 3, a participant was defined as recovered based on two consecutive negative NP/OP PCR tests, clearance by a healthcare professional, or resolution of symptoms. In the prospective study, mobile phlebotomists collected whole blood, serum and a nasopharyngeal or oropharyngeal swab from each participant. Participants in the prospective study had the option to provide additional blood draws and questionnaires over a roughly two-month period. Before DNA extraction, prospective study blood samples were shipped either frozen or at room temperature.

This chain is built from TRBV2 and TRBJ1-2; TRBD1 lines up with 10 middle nucleotides. This sequence originates from a woman between 18 and 29 years old who had recovered from COVID-19. Sequencing used PBMCs or T cells enriched from blood (not recorded which). The DNA sequence reads TGTGCCAGCAACCCGGACAGGGGGTATGGCTACACCTTC. This sequence encodes CASNPDRGYGYTF.